This TCR beta chain is drawn from a study of cytomegalovirus exposure and HLA in healthy donors. Regarding the study as a whole: An Asian-associated ancestry cluster reportedly showed fewer N-insertions than the approximately 670-donor mean in a later analysis.

The PCR used 60 Vbeta and 13 Jbeta primers. The data were produced by immunoSEQ multiplex PCR, yet TCRdb's version contains in-frame clones alone and is incomplete. The table records roughly 180,000 clones, approximately 80% of them present only once. CDR1 and CDR2 (germline): SGHRS, YFSETQ. This CDR3 has 19 amino acids. Trimming took 0 bases from V and 5 from J; bases not matched to a gene: 16. As to this clone: What it binds is not known.

Source material: PBMCs. V is TRBV5-1 and J is TRBJ2-2; 7 bases align to TRBD2. The receptor was derived from a woman aged 50 to 60 in good health and CMV-seropositive. This CDR3 is CASSLATYLGAGRTGELFF. DNA for the CDR3: TGCGCCAGCAGCTTGGCAACCTACCTTGGAGCGGGAAGGACCGGGGAGCTGTTTTTT. Looking up the rest from reference TRBV5-1 and TRBJ2-2 gives the full variable domain: KAGVTQTPRYLIKTRGQQVTLSCSPISGHRSVSWYQQTPGQGLQFLFEYFSETQRNKGNFPGRFSGRQFSNSRSEMNVSTLELGDSALYLCASSLATYLGAGRTGELFFGEGSRLTVL.